These 15 T cell receptor beta chains were sequenced from one sample in a study of blood T cell repertoires in COVID-19. The method was immunoSEQ multiplex PCR; TCRdb's version includes in-frame clones alone and lacks a portion of them. The top ten hold approximately 2.4% of the sample, which has more than 250,000 clones, more than 75% seen once. The material sequenced was PBMCs or T cells enriched from blood (not recorded which). The receptors here all came from a woman between 18 and 30 years old who had recovered from COVID-19.

The chain recombines TRBV5-4 with TRBJ2-3; 7 nucleotides match TRBD2. The V gene's germline CDR1 is SGHNT and CDR2 YYREEE (reference sequence). The CDR3 extends over 14 amino acids. V lost 0 bases to trimming and J lost 5 bases; unmatched junction nucleotides: 3. The CDR3 reads CASSLGVAGDTQYF. CDR3 sequence (DNA): TGTGCCAGCAGCTTGGGGGTAGCGGGAGATACGCAGTATTTT. Based on the CDR3 plus reference TRBV5-4 and TRBJ2-3, the full variable domain is ETGVTQSPTHLIKTRGQQVTLRCSSQSGHNTVSWYQQALGQGPQFIFQYYREEENGRGNFPPRFSGLQFPNYSSELNVNALELDDSALYLCASSLGVAGDTQYFGPGTRLTVL.

This clone was counted a few times. This CDR3 is CASSEDNTNQPQHF. DNA of the CDR3: TGTGCCAGCAGTGAAGATAACACCAATCAGCCCCAGCATTTT. The chain uses TRBV2 and TRBJ1-5; D gene ambiguous. Germline V gene data show CDR1 as SNHLY and CDR2 as FYNNEI. V dropped 1 base and J dropped 3 bases, with 7 bases sitting between them. The length of the CDR3 is 14 residues. The entire variable domain, with the rest obtained from reference TRBV2 and TRBJ1-5, is as follows: EPEVTQTPSHQVTQMGQEVILRCVPISNHLYFYWYRQILGQKVEFLVSFYNNEISEKSEIFDDQFSVERPDGSNFTLKIRSTKLEDSAMYFCASSEDNTNQPQHFGDGTRLSIL.

V is TRBV5-1 and J is TRBJ2-7, with D tentatively TRBD1 (6 bases). The ends were cut back, 3 bases at V and 2 bases at J, with 18 bases in the middle. Germline V gene data show CDR1 as SGHRS and CDR2 as YFSETQ. The CDR3 spans 16 residues. CDR3 nucleotides: TGCGCCAGCAGCTCCGGACAAGCAGGGGTGACCTACGAGCAGTACTTC. Its protein product is CASSSGQAGVTYEQYF. Using reference TRBV5-1 and TRBJ2-7 for the parts outside the CDR3, the full variable domain is KAGVTQTPRYLIKTRGQQVTLSCSPISGHRSVSWYQQTPGQGLQFLFEYFSETQRNKGNFPGRFSGRQFSNSRSEMNVSTLELGDSALYLCASSSGQAGVTYEQYFGPGTRLTVT.

The gene calls are TRBV29-1 and TRBJ2-1; tentatively, D is TRBD2 (6 bases). Germline V CDR1 and CDR2: SQVTM, ANQGSEA. Trimming removed 5 bases at V and 9 bases at J, with 17 bases between. CDR3 length: 13 amino acids. CDR3 loop: CSVPIGEAGEQFF. CDR3 nucleotide sequence: TGCAGCGTTCCTATAGGGGAGGCGGGTGAGCAGTTCTTC.

The chain uses TRBV7-6 and TRBJ2-7; 11 bases align to TRBD1. Germline V lookup: CDR1 SGHVS, CDR2 FNYEAQ. J was trimmed by 1 base and V by 1 base; bases with no gene match: 0. This CDR3 region has 15 residues. The CDR3 DNA reads TGTGCCAGCAGCTTAGGGGACAGGGGGTCCTACGAGCAGTACTTC. Its protein is CASSLGDRGSYEQYF.

CDR3 DNA sequence: TGTGCCACCAGCGACTGGGGGGGCCAAGAGACCCAGTACTTC. Amino acid sequence: CATSDWGGQETQYF. The chain joins TRBV24-1 to TRBJ2-5; 7 nucleotides line up with TRBD2. The germline gives CDR1 KGHDR, CDR2 SFDVKD. The CDR3 contains 14 residues. Germline trimming cut 7 bases from V and 1 base from J; bases unmatched to any gene: 5.

The V gene is TRBV5-1, the J gene TRBJ2-7; TRBD2 is a possible D gene (7 bases). Per the germline V gene, CDR1 is SGHRS and CDR2 is YFSETQ. Trimming cost V 2 bases and J 4 bases, with 16 bases left between them. CDR3 size: 15 residues. CDR3 sequence reads: CASSLGGEEIYEQYF. The DNA for the CDR3 is TGCGCCAGCAGCTTAGGGGGGGAGGAGATATACGAGCAGTACTTC. Full variable domain (outside the CDR3, taken from reference TRBV5-1 and TRBJ2-7): KAGVTQTPRYLIKTRGQQVTLSCSPISGHRSVSWYQQTPGQGLQFLFEYFSETQRNKGNFPGRFSGRQFSNSRSEMNVSTLELGDSALYLCASSLGGEEIYEQYFGPGTRLTVT.

This rearrangement joins TRBV10-1 to TRBJ2-1; the match to TRBD2 covers 9 bases. This CDR3 comprises 15 residues. V trimming: 4 bases; J trimming: 3 bases; junction bases outside the gene matches: 4. Germline lookup yields CDR1 WNHNN and CDR2 SYGVQD (reference sequence). The CDR3 protein is CASSVSSGVYNEQFF. The DNA for the CDR3 is TGCGCCAGCAGTGTTTCTAGCGGGGTCTACAATGAGCAGTTCTTC.

The chain employs TRBV7-2 and TRBJ2-1; TRBD1 agrees at 10 bases. CDR1 and CDR2 (germline): SGHTA, FQGNSA. V dropped 5 bases and J dropped 6; count of bases not matched to a gene: 7. CDR3 length: 15 residues. The DNA for the CDR3 is TGTGCCAGCAGCCCCTTTCGGGACAGGGGCAATGAGCAGTTCTTC. This gives the protein CASSPFRDRGNEQFF.

The chain recombines TRBV5-1 with TRBJ1-4; possible D gene TRBD1, 5 bases. Germline CDR1 and CDR2: SGHRS and YFSETQ. The CDR3 is 15 residues long. V lost 0 bases and J lost 8, with 14 bases in between. The CDR3 sequence: CASSLDGHPKEKLFF. In DNA form, the CDR3 reads TGCGCCAGCAGCTTGGATGGACATCCAAAAGAAAAACTGTTTTTT.

This chain joins TRBV4-1 and TRBJ1-2; D perhaps matches TRBD1 (6 bases). The CDR3 is 19 residues long. V was shortened by 0 bases and J by 3 bases, with 23 bases between the two germline ends. Germline V gene data show CDR1 as MGHRA and CDR2 as YSYEKL. Written as DNA, the CDR3 is TGCGCCAGCAGCCAAGAAAATACAGGGTCATATGGGTTTGACTATGGCTACACCTTC. Translation: CASSQENTGSYGFDYGYTF.

J is TRBJ1-1 and V is TRBV30; D remains ambiguous. The CDR3 has 13 amino acids. Germline V gene lookup returns CDR1 GTSNPN and CDR2 SVGIG (reference sequence). Trimming cost V 1 base and J 0 bases, with 6 bases left between them. The CDR3, as DNA: TGTGCCTGGAGTGCTTTAGTGAACACTGAAGCTTTCTTT. It translates to CAWSALVNTEAFF.

The chain recombines TRBV4-1 with TRBJ2-1; weak D call: TRBD1 (6 bases). In germline, CDR1 is MGHRA, CDR2 YSYEKL. The length of the CDR3 is 13 residues. Trimming removed 1 base from V and 9 bases from J, with 10 bases in between. CDR3 region: CASSQGLGGEQFF. The CDR3, as DNA: TGCGCCAGCAGCCAAGGTCTAGGGGGTGAGCAGTTCTTC.

The J gene is TRBJ2-1, the V gene TRBV10-3; 8 bases are a match to TRBD2. The CDR3 totals 16 residues. CDR1 and CDR2 from the germline V gene are ENHRY and SYGVKD. V shed 4 bases, J shed 0 bases, and the junction held 5 bases outside the gene matches. CDR3 sequence: CAISGREESSYNEQFF. The CDR3 region has the DNA TGTGCCATCAGTGGGCGGGAGGAAAGCTCCTACAATGAGCAGTTCTTC.

This clone was counted once. The chain links TRBV7-3 to TRBJ1-5, with TRBD1 as a possible D gene (6 bases). Germline CDR1 is SGHTA and CDR2 is FQGTGA. Trimming removed 4 bases from V and 10 bases from J, with 20 bases in between. The CDR3 has 15 residues. For the CDR3, the DNA is TGTGCCAGCAGCTCGGGGACATCGGAGAACCCCCCCCAGCATTTT. It specifies CASSSGTSENPPQHF.